Below, 8 T cell receptor beta chains from the same sample are listed, as sequenced in a study of siplizumab effects on memory and regulatory T cells. Method: immunoSEQ multiplex PCR; TCRdb's copy keeps in-frame clones and lacks some. This table has about 80,000 clones, approximately 95% appearing once. Sample: CD8+ T cells sorted from blood. The receptors originated from a human donor in good health.

The CDR3 loop reads CASSTDTDTQYF. As DNA, the CDR3 is TGCGCCAGCAGTACGGACACAGATACGCAGTATTTT. The chain couples TRBV10-2 to TRBJ2-3, with D unresolved. The germline gives CDR1 WSHSY, CDR2 SAAADI. Trimming cost V 5 bases and J 2 bases, with 5 bases left between them. The CDR3 spans 12 residues.

The J gene is TRBJ1-5, the V gene TRBV13, with 10 bases matching TRBD1. The CDR3 spans 14 residues. Losses at the gene ends were 3 bases for V and 7 bases for J; bases not matched to a gene: 3. From germline, CDR1 is PRHDT and CDR2 FYEKMQ (reference sequence). CDR3 in amino acids: CASSFGTGEQPQHF. CDR3 nucleotide sequence: TGTGCCAGCAGCTTCGGGACAGGGGAGCAGCCCCAGCATTTT.

V gene TRBV6-4 combines with J gene TRBJ2-6; TRBD1 might be the D (6 bases). The CDR3 contains 16 residues. V was cut by 0 bases and J by 0 bases, with 6 bases left in between. Germline lookup yields CDR1 MRHNA and CDR2 SNTAGT. The CDR3 protein is CASSDSDSSGANVLTF. CDR3 in DNA: TGTGCCAGCAGTGACTCGGACAGCTCTGGGGCCAACGTCCTGACTTTC.

For the CDR3, the DNA is TGTGCCAGCCAGGGATGGGTCTCCGGGGAGCTGTTTTTT. As protein: CASQGWVSGELFF. This chain joins TRBV6-6 and TRBJ2-2, with D possibly being TRBD1 (5 bases). The CDR3 runs to 13 residues. Trimming removed 8 bases from V and 6 bases from J, with 13 bases in between. Germline V gives CDR1 MNHNY, CDR2 SVGAGI (reference sequence).

Here the CDR3 reads CATHQGKETQYF. The CDR3 region has the DNA TGTGCCACCCACCAGGGGAAAGAGACCCAGTACTTC. The gene calls are TRBV25-1 and TRBJ2-5; possible D gene TRBD1, 6 bases. V was clipped by 10 bases and J by 3 bases, with 12 bases between them. Germline CDR1 and CDR2: MGHDK and SYGVNS. There are 12 residues in the CDR3.

V and J are TRBV9 and TRBJ1-1; 7 nucleotides agree with TRBD1. Germline-derived CDR1 and CDR2 are SGDLS and YYNGEE. J lost 4 bases, V lost 3 bases, and 3 bases had no gene match. The CDR3 runs 13 residues. The CDR3, as DNA: TGTGCCAGCAGCGACCGGACAGGCACTGAAGCTTTCTTT. This codes for CASSDRTGTEAFF.

The chain carries TRBV9 and TRBJ1-5; D not certain. The V end lost 4 bases, the J end lost 5 bases, and 19 bases lay between the germline ends. From germline, CDR1 is SGDLS and CDR2 YYNGEE. This CDR3 has 16 amino acids. Written as DNA, the CDR3 is TGTGCCAGCAGCCCCCAATCGACGGCAGCTGATCAGCCCCAGCATTTT. It specifies CASSPQSTAADQPQHF.

The J gene is TRBJ2-1, the V gene TRBV4-2; possible D gene TRBD2, 6 bases. CDR1 is LGHNA and CDR2 is YNFKEQ in the germline V gene. The CDR3 runs 19 residues. V was trimmed by 0 bases and J by 4 bases, leaving 22 bases between them. The CDR3 reads CASSQDLVREEIRYNEQFF. The CDR3 coding sequence is TGTGCCAGCAGCCAAGATTTGGTCAGGGAGGAGATTCGGTACAATGAGCAGTTCTTC.